This passage covers 25 T cell receptor beta chains from one sample sequenced in a study of blood T cell repertoires in COVID-19 (TCRdb year 2020). Libraries were made using the immunoSEQ multiplex PCR assay. The clones in this table, taken by TCRdb from immuneACCESS, are in-frame only. Not every clone is retained; where verified, under half of the shortfall comes from an unresolved V gene, and the cause of the rest is unknown. The sample yields about 130,000 clones; about four fifths were counted once. Of the sample, around a tenth falls within the top ten clones. The sequencing sample was made of peripheral blood. Receptor source: a man aged 35 to 55 with active or convalescent COVID-19.

This clone was seen only once. This chain joins TRBV18 and TRBJ2-7, with 7 bases aligning to TRBD2. The CDR3 consists of 16 residues. J was trimmed by 2 bases and V by 1 base; bases with no gene match: 8. Germline V gene lookup returns CDR1 KGHSH and CDR2 LQKENI. The CDR3 spells CASSPQYSGGAYEQYF. In nucleotides, the CDR3 is TGTGCCAGCTCACCACAGTATTCGGGAGGTGCCTACGAGCAGTACTTC.

The chain combines TRBV20-1 with TRBJ2-3; D unclear. Trimming stripped 6 bases from V and 7 bases from J, with 11 bases between. From germline, CDR1 is DFQATT and CDR2 SNEGSKA (reference sequence). The CDR3 contains 11 residues. The CDR3 region is CSAGPKNTQYF. The CDR3 DNA reads TGCAGTGCGGGCCCTAAAAATACGCAGTATTTT.

The DNA of the CDR3 is TGTGCCACCCGACCGGGAACGGGAAACACCATATATTTT. Translated, it gives CATRPGTGNTIYF. The chain recombines TRBV12-3 or TRBV12-4 with TRBJ1-3; D uncertain. Trimming pared 10 bases from V and 4 bases from J, leaving 14 bases between. The CDR3 spans 13 residues.

In this sample, this clone turned up a few times. The gene calls are TRBV11-2 and TRBJ1-3; D gene ambiguous. The CDR3 totals 14 residues. Germline loops: CDR1 SGHAT, CDR2 FQNNGV. V was shortened by 5 bases and J by 2 bases, with 10 bases between the two germline ends. In DNA form, the CDR3 reads TGTGCCAGCAGCGCCCAGGTTACTGGAAACACCATATATTTT. Residues: CASSAQVTGNTIYF.

Here the CDR3 DNA reads TGTGCCAGCAGTGATCCAGGGGGCAGGGTGGGTCAGCCCCAGCATTTT. Translating it yields CASSDPGGRVGQPQHF. The V gene is TRBV2, the J gene TRBJ1-5; TRBD1 aligns across 8 bases. Unmatched junction bases numbered 10, after V lost 3 bases and J lost 6 bases. The CDR3 has 16 amino acids. Per the germline V gene, CDR1 is SNHLY and CDR2 is FYNNEI.

The V and J genes are TRBV27 and TRBJ1-1; 7 bases line up with TRBD1. The CDR3 is 14 amino acids. V gave up 2 bases and J gave up 6 bases; unmatched junction bases: 6. CDR1 is MNHEY, CDR2 SMNVEV, per germline (reference sequence). CDR3 DNA: TGTGCCAGCAGTTTAGTTGCAGGGGGACCTGAAGCTTTCTTT. It is translated as CASSLVAGGPEAFF.

This rearrangement joins TRBV5-6 to TRBJ2-5; 10 bases are shared with TRBD1. V dropped 3 bases and J dropped 5; count of bases not matched to a gene: 7. Looked up from germline, CDR1 is SGHDT and CDR2 is YYEEEE. This CDR3 comprises 15 residues. The CDR3 DNA is TGTGCCAGCAGCTCTGACAGGGGGCGAAGGGAGACCCAGTACTTC. Translated, it gives CASSSDRGRRETQYF.

The rearrangement joins TRBV5-4 to TRBJ2-3; D might be TRBD1 (6 bases). The CDR3 sequence is 15 residues long. Per the germline V gene, CDR1 is SGHNT and CDR2 is YYREEE (reference sequence). V dropped 4 bases and J dropped 8 bases, with 20 bases sitting between them. This CDR3 is CASSPGQRLEGTQYF. DNA of the CDR3: TGTGCCAGCAGCCCGGGACAAAGGTTAGAGGGTACGCAGTATTTT. The full variable domain, rest sourced from reference TRBV5-4 and TRBJ2-3, is ETGVTQSPTHLIKTRGQQVTLRCSSQSGHNTVSWYQQALGQGPQFIFQYYREEENGRGNFPPRFSGLQFPNYSSELNVNALELDDSALYLCASSPGQRLEGTQYFGPGTRLTVL.

This chain links TRBV12-3 or TRBV12-4 with TRBJ2-5, with D possibly matching TRBD2 (6 bases). V was pared by 11 bases and J by 5 bases, with 18 bases between. The CDR3 covers 13 residues. In nucleotides, the CDR3 is TGTGCCGTCCGGGACTCAACTGTGGAGACCCAGTACTTC. Translated, it gives CAVRDSTVETQYF.

J is TRBJ2-7 and V is TRBV11-2; no clear D gene. Per germline, CDR1 SGHAT and CDR2 FQNNGV. This CDR3 has 14 residues. V dropped 6 bases and J dropped 2 bases, with 14 bases sitting between them. The CDR3 region is CASSLTQVTYEQYF. CDR3 nucleotides: TGTGCCAGCAGTTTAACCCAGGTTACCTACGAGCAGTACTTC.

The J gene is TRBJ2-6, the V gene TRBV7-2; D is possibly TRBD1 (5 bases). Per the germline V gene, CDR1 is SGHTA and CDR2 is FQGNSA. The CDR3 covers 15 residues. The ends were cut back, 5 bases at V and 4 bases at J, with 12 bases in the middle. The CDR3 DNA follows: TGTGCCAGCAGCCGGCAGGGATTCGGGGCCAACGTCCTGACTTTC. Translated, it gives CASSRQGFGANVLTF.

This clone occurred a few times. The V call is TRBV7-8, the J call TRBJ2-2; 15 bases align to TRBD2. CDR1 SGHVS and CDR2 FQNEAQ come from the germline V gene. The CDR3 runs 18 residues. V dropped 1 base and J dropped 3; count of bases not matched to a gene: 3. CDR3 sequence: CASSLVGLAGGHTGELFF. Written as DNA, the CDR3 is TGTGCCAGCAGCTTAGTGGGACTAGCGGGGGGCCACACCGGGGAGCTGTTTTTT.

This clone came up once. The CDR3 sequence: CASSDTTGAPMNTEAFF. DNA of the CDR3: TGCGCCAGCAGTGACACTACAGGGGCCCCCATGAACACTGAAGCTTTCTTT. This chain uses TRBV10-2 with TRBJ1-1, with 7 bases fitting TRBD1. V gave up 3 bases and J gave up 0 bases; unmatched junction bases: 10. This CDR3 is built from 17 residues. The germline gives CDR1 WSHSY, CDR2 SAAADI.

This chain joins TRBV11-3 and TRBJ2-1; D not certain. The ends were cut back, 5 bases at V and 5 bases at J, with 13 bases in the middle. This CDR3 comprises 14 residues. Germline V gene sequence: CDR1 SGHNT, CDR2 YENEEA. CDR3 coding DNA: TGTGCCAGCAGCGCTCGTTATGCGGACAATGAGCAGTTCTTC. Its translation: CASSARYADNEQFF.

This rearrangement joins TRBV12-5 to TRBJ1-2; D uncertain. Germline CDR1 LGHNT, CDR2 FRNRAP. V was shortened by 0 bases and J by 7 bases, with 6 bases between the two germline ends. The length of the CDR3 is 12 residues. The CDR3 sequence is CASGLVLSGYTF. In DNA form, the CDR3 reads TGTGCTAGTGGTTTGGTATTATCTGGCTACACCTTC.

This clone was observed at least ten times. The rearrangement uses TRBV3-1 (or the pseudogene TRBV3-2) and TRBJ2-1; D is possibly TRBD2 (5 bases). Germline values: CDR1 LGHDT, CDR2 YNNKEL (reference sequence). V was trimmed by 7 bases and J by 6 bases, leaving 16 bases between them. This CDR3 spans 14 amino acids. The CDR3 loop is CASILGVARNEQFF. CDR3 DNA: TGTGCCAGCATCTTGGGAGTAGCGCGCAATGAGCAGTTCTTC.

J is TRBJ1-1 and V is TRBV5-4; maybe TRBD1 (6 bases). The CDR3 is 13 residues long. Trimming stripped 9 bases from V and 1 base from J, with 13 bases between. The germline V gene encodes CDR1 SGHNT and CDR2 YYREEE (reference sequence). The DNA for the CDR3 is TGTGCCATTACGGGACACCCGAACACTGAAGCTTTCTTT. Translated: CAITGHPNTEAFF.

The rearrangement uses TRBV29-1 and TRBJ2-5; the match to TRBD2 covers 11 bases. This CDR3 contains 15 residues. Unmatched junction bases numbered 11, after V lost 6 bases and J lost 5 bases. The germline V gene encodes CDR1 SQVTM and CDR2 ANQGSEA. CDR3 nucleotides: TGCAGCGTCCGGGCTAGCGGGGGGACCGGGGAGACCCAGTACTTC. Residues: CSVRASGGTGETQYF.

The gene calls are TRBV6-5 and TRBJ1-1; tentatively, D is TRBD1 (6 bases). V lost 3 bases, J lost 8 bases, and 7 bases lay in between. The germline V gene encodes CDR1 MNHEY and CDR2 SVGAGI. This CDR3 has 11 residues. In DNA form, the CDR3 reads TGTGCCAGCAGTTATCAGGGGGAAGCTTTCTTT. This gives the protein CASSYQGEAFF.

This clone has just a few counts. The chain joins TRBV6-1 to TRBJ1-2; D remains ambiguous. Trimming took 2 bases from V and 4 from J, leaving 11 bases between them. The germline CDR1 and CDR2 sequences are MNHNS and SASEGT. The length of the CDR3 is 14 residues. CDR3 protein: CASSENSRLYGYTF. DNA for the CDR3: TGTGCCAGCAGTGAAAATAGTAGACTCTATGGCTACACCTTC.

J is TRBJ2-1 and V is TRBV5-1; TRBD2 aligns across 10 bases. This CDR3 region has 21 residues. Germline loops: CDR1 SGHRS, CDR2 YFSETQ. V shed 3 bases, J shed 0 bases, and the junction held 18 bases outside the gene matches. The CDR3 loop reads CASSSLSGSGGARSSYNEQFF. CDR3 coding DNA: TGCGCCAGCAGCTCTTTAAGCGGAAGCGGGGGGGCTCGGAGCTCCTACAATGAGCAGTTCTTC. The full variable domain, in which reference TRBV5-1 and TRBJ2-1 provide the parts outside the CDR3, is KAGVTQTPRYLIKTRGQQVTLSCSPISGHRSVSWYQQTPGQGLQFLFEYFSETQRNKGNFPGRFSGRQFSNSRSEMNVSTLELGDSALYLCASSSLSGSGGARSSYNEQFFGPGTRLTVL.

V and J are TRBV4-1 and TRBJ2-3; 7 bases align to TRBD2. Trimming removed 6 bases from V and 3 bases from J; junction bases left unmatched: 15. The germline V gene encodes CDR1 MGHRA and CDR2 YSYEKL. The CDR3 contains 17 residues. The CDR3 sequence: CASSVPGGGESTDTQYF. The CDR3, as DNA: TGCGCCAGCAGTGTCCCCGGTGGGGGGGAGTCGACAGATACGCAGTATTTT.

The rearrangement uses TRBV4-3 and TRBJ1-1; tentative D call: TRBD1 (5 bases). Germline V gene lookup returns CDR1 LGHNA and CDR2 YSLEER. This CDR3 region has 15 residues. Trimming took off 3 bases at V and 6 bases at J, with 17 bases between the two ends. This CDR3 reads CASSQAIGGSAEAFF. The CDR3 coding sequence is TGCGCCAGCAGCCAGGCCATCGGGGGGAGCGCTGAAGCTTTCTTT.

The rearrangement joins TRBV30 to TRBJ2-1; tentative D call: TRBD2 (5 bases). Germline loops: CDR1 GTSNPN, CDR2 SVGIG (reference sequence). Deletions cut 2 bases from V and 0 bases from J, with 11 bases between. This CDR3 region has 15 residues. DNA for the CDR3: TGTGCCTGGAGTTCCGGGGTGAGCTCCTACAATGAGCAGTTCTTC. It specifies CAWSSGVSSYNEQFF.

The rearrangement joins TRBV27 to TRBJ1-3; weak D call: TRBD1 (6 bases). This CDR3 is built from 18 residues. Trimming took 4 bases from V and 4 from J, leaving 23 bases between them. Per germline, CDR1 MNHEY and CDR2 SMNVEV (reference sequence). CDR3: CASSWTVRRRLSGNTIYF. The CDR3 bases are TGTGCCAGCAGTTGGACAGTACGTCGGAGGTTATCCGGAAACACCATATATTTT.